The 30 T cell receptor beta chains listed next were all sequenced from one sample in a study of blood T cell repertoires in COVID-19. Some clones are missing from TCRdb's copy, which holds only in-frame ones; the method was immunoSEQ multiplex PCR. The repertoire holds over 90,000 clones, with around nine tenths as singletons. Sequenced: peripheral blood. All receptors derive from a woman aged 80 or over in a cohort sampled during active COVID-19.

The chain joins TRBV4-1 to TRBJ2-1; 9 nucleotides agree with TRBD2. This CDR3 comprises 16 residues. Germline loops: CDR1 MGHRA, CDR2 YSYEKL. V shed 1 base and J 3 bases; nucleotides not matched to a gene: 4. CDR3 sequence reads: CASSQVAGVVYNEQFF. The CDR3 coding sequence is TGCGCCAGCAGCCAAGTAGCGGGGGTCGTCTACAATGAGCAGTTCTTC.

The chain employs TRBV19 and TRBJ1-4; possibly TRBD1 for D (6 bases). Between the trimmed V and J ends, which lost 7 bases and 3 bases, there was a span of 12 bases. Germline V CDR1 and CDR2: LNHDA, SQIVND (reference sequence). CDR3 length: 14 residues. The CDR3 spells CASIGGASNEKLFF. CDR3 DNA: TGTGCCAGTATTGGGGGGGCGTCTAATGAAAAACTGTTTTTT. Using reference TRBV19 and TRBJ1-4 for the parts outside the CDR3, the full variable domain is DGGITQSPKYLFRKEGQNVTLSCEQNLNHDAMYWYRQDPGQGLRLIYYSQIVNDFQKGDIAEGYSVSREKKESFPLTVTSAQKNPTAFYLCASIGGASNEKLFFGSGTQLSVL.

The CDR3 region is CASSDQAGRAQYF. The CDR3 nucleotides read TGTGCCAGCAGTGACCAGGCCGGGCGGGCCCAGTACTTC. The chain uses TRBV6-4 and TRBJ2-5; D may be TRBD2 (5 bases). CDR1 and CDR2 from the germline V gene are MRHNA and SNTAGT. V was shortened by 2 bases and J by 9 bases, with 13 bases between the two germline ends. The CDR3 contains 13 residues.

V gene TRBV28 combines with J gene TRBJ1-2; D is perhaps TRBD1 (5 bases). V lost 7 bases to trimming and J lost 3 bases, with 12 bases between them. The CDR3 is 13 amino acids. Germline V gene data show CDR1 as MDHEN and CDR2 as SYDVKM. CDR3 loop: CASTVQAYYGYTF. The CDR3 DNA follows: TGTGCCAGCACCGTACAGGCGTACTATGGCTACACCTTC.

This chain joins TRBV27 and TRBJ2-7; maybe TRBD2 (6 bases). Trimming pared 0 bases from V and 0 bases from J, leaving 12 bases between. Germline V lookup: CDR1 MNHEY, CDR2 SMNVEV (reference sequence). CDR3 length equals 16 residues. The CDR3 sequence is CASSLSVRGSSYEQYF. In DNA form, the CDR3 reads TGTGCCAGCAGTTTATCGGTCCGGGGGAGCTCCTACGAGCAGTACTTC.

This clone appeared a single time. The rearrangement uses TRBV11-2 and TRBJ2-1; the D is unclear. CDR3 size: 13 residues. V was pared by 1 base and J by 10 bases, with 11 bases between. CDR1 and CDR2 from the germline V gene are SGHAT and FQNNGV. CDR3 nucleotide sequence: TGTGCCAGCAGCTTAGGCTATACAGCCGAGCAGTTCTTC. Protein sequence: CASSLGYTAEQFF.

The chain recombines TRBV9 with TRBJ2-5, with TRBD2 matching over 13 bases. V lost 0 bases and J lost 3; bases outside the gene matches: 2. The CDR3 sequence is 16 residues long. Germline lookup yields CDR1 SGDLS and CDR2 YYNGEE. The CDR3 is CASSVGGLAGEETQYF. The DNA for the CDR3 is TGTGCCAGCAGCGTAGGAGGACTAGCGGGGGAAGAGACCCAGTACTTC.

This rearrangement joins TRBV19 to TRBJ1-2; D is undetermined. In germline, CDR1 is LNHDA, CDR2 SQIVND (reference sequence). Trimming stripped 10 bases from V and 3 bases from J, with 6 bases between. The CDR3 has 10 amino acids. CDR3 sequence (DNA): TGTGCCACTCAGGACTATGGCTACACCTTC. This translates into CATQDYGYTF.

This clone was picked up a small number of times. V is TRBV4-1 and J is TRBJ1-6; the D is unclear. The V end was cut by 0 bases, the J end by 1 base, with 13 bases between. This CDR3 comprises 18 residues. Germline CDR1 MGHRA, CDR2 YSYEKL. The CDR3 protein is CASSQDPVALSYNSPLHF. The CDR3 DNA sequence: TGCGCCAGCAGCCAAGATCCTGTAGCGTTGTCCTATAATTCACCCCTCCACTTT.

CDR3 residues: CATVATGHSYEQYF. The CDR3 coding sequence is TGTGCCACCGTGGCCACAGGGCACTCCTACGAGCAGTACTTC. The J gene is TRBJ2-7, the V gene TRBV11-2; maybe TRBD1 (6 bases). The CDR3 covers 14 residues. Trimming left V 10 bases short and J 0 bases short, with 16 bases between. Germline CDR1 is SGHAT and CDR2 is FQNNGV.

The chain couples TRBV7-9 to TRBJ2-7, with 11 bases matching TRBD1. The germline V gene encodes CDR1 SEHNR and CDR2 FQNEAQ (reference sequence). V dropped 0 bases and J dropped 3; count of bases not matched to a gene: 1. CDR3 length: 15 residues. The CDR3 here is CASSLAGTGGYEQYF. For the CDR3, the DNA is TGTGCCAGCAGCTTAGCGGGGACAGGGGGCTACGAGCAGTACTTC.

CDR3 sequence: CASSSTGYTEAFF. DNA for the CDR3: TGTGCCAGCAGCTCAACAGGGTACACTGAAGCTTTCTTT. The J gene is TRBJ1-1, the V gene TRBV14; tentatively, D is TRBD1 (6 bases). The V end lost 5 bases, the J end lost 3 bases, and 10 bases lay between the germline ends. CDR1 is SGHDN and CDR2 is FVKESK in the germline V gene. The CDR3 contains 13 residues.

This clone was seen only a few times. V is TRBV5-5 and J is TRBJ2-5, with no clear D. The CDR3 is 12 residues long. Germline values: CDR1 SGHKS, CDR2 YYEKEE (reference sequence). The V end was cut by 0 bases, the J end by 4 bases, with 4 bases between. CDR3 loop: CASSLDGETQYF. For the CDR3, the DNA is TGTGCCAGCAGCTTGGACGGAGAGACCCAGTACTTC.

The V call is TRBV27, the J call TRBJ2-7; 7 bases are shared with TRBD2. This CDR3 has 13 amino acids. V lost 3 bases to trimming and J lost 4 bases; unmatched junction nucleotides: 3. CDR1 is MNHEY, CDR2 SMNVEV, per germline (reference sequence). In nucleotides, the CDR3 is TGTGCCAGCAGTTTGGGACTAACTTACGAGCAGTACTTC. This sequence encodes CASSLGLTYEQYF.

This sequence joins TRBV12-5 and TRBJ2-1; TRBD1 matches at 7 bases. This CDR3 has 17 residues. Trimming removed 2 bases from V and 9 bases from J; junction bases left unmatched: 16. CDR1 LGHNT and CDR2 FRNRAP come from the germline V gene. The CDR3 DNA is TGTGCTAGTGGTTTGCCTCTGGGGACAGCAGGGGTATTTGAGCAGTTCTTC. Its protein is CASGLPLGTAGVFEQFF.

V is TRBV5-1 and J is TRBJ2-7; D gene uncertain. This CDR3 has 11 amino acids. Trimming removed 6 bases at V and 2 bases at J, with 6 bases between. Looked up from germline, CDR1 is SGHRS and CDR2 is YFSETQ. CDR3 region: CASTDTYEQYF. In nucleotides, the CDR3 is TGCGCCAGCACCGACACCTACGAGCAGTACTTC.

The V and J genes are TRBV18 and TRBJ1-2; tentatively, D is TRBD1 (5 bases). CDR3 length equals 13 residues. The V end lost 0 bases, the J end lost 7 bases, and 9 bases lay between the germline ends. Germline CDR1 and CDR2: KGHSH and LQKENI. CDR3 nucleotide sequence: TGTGCCAGCTCACCACCGGGGGGGAGTGGCTACACCTTC. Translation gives CASSPPGGSGYTF.

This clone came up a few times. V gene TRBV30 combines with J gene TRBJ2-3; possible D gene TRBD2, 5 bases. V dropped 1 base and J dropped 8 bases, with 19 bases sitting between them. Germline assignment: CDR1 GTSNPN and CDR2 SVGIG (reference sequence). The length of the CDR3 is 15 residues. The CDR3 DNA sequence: TGTGCCTGGAGTGGAGGGCGGCGTGGGATGGGTACGCAGTATTTT. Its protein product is CAWSGGRRGMGTQYF.

The CDR3 DNA is TGTGCCAGAAGCTTGGACAGGGGGCACACTGAAGCTTTCTTT. This translates into CARSLDRGHTEAFF. V and J are TRBV7-5 and TRBJ1-1; the tabulated D call, TRBD1, remains unverified against the DNA. TRBV7-5 is termed a pseudogene. This CDR3 has 14 amino acids.

The CDR3 here is CASSSNSGRAETQYF. The CDR3 DNA follows: TGTGCCAGCAGTTCCAATAGCGGGAGGGCTGAGACCCAGTACTTC. The chain joins TRBV28 to TRBJ2-5; 11 bases agree with TRBD2. V gave up 4 bases and J gave up 5 bases; unmatched junction bases: 6. The CDR3 is 15 residues long. CDR1 and CDR2 from the germline V gene are MDHEN and SYDVKM. Combining the CDR3 with reference TRBV28 and TRBJ2-5 gives the whole variable domain DVKVTQSSRYLVKRTGEKVFLECVQDMDHENMFWYRQDPGLGLRLIYFSYDVKMKEKGDIPEGYSVSREKKERFSLILESASTNQTSMYLCASSSNSGRAETQYFGPGTRLLVL.

CDR3 nucleotides: TGCGCCAGCAGCTTGGAAAGGGGCTCAGGGGAGACCCAGTACTTC. This sequence encodes CASSLERGSGETQYF. The rearrangement joins TRBV5-1 to TRBJ2-5, with a tentative D call TRBD1 (5 bases). This CDR3 is built from 15 residues. The ends were cut back, 0 bases at V and 5 bases at J, with 14 bases in the middle. Germline-derived CDR1 and CDR2 are SGHRS and YFSETQ.

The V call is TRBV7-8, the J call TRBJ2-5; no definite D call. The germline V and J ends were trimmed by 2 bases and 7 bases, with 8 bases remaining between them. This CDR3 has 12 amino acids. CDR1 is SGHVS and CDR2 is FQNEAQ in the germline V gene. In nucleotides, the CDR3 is TGTGCCAGCAGCTTACCCCTAGGGACCCAGTACTTC. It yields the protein CASSLPLGTQYF.

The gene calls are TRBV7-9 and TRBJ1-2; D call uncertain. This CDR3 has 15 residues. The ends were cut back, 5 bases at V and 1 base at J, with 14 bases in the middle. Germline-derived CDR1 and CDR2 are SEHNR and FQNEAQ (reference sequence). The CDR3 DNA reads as TGTGCCAGCAGCCACGTACTGGGCAGTAACTATGGCTACACCTTC. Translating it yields CASSHVLGSNYGYTF. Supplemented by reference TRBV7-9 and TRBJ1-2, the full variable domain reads DTGVSQNPRHKITKRGQNVTFRCDPISEHNRLYWYRQTLGQGPEFLTYFQNEAQLEKSRLLSDRFSAERPKGSFSTLEIQRTEQGDSAMYLCASSHVLGSNYGYTFGSGTRLTVV.

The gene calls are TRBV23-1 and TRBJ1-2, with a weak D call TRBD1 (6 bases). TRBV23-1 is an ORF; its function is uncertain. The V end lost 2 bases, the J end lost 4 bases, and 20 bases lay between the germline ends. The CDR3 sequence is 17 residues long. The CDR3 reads CASSQPPIGTPAYGYTF. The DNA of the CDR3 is TGCGCCAGCAGTCAACCTCCAATTGGGACACCCGCCTATGGCTACACCTTC.

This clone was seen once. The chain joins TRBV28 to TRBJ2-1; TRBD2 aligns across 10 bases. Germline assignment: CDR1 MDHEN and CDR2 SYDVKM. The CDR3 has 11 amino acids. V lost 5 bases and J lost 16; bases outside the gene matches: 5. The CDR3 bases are TGTGCCAGCAGTCTAGGACTAGCGGTCTTCTTC. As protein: CASSLGLAVFF.

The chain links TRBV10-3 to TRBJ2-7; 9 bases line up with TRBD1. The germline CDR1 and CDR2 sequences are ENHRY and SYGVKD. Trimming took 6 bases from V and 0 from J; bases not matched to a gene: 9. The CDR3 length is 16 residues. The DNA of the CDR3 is TGTGCCATCAGACGGACAGGGGCCCATGACTCCTACGAGCAGTACTTC. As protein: CAIRRTGAHDSYEQYF.

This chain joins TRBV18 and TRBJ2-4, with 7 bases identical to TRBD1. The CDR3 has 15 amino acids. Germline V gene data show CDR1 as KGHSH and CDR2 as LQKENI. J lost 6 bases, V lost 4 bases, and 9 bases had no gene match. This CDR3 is CASSQTGTMRNIQYF. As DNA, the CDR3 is TGTGCCAGCTCACAGACAGGGACGATGAGAAACATTCAGTACTTC.

This CDR3 is CASSDQGLANTEAFF. The CDR3 region has the DNA TGTGCCAGCAGTGACCAGGGACTGGCGAACACTGAAGCTTTCTTT. The chain uses TRBV6-6 and TRBJ1-1, with D possibly TRBD1 on 5 matching bases. This CDR3 comprises 15 residues. Germline CDR1 and CDR2: MNHNY and SVGAGI (reference sequence). Between the trimmed V and J ends, which lost 5 bases and 1 base, there was a span of 14 bases.

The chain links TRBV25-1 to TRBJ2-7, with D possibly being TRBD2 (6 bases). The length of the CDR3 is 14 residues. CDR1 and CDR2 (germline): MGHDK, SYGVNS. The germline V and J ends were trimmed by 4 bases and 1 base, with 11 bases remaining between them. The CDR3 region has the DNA TGTGCCAGCAGTGGGAGGGGCCGATCCTACGAGCAGTACTTC. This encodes CASSGRGRSYEQYF.

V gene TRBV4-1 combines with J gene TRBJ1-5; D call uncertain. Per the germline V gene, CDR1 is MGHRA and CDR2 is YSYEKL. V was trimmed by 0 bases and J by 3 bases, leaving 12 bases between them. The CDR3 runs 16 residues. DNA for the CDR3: TGCGCCAGCAGCCAAGAGGGAGGGCAGAACAATCAGCCCCAGCATTTT. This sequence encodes CASSQEGGQNNQPQHF.